A selection of T cell receptor beta chains follows, all from one sample in a study of vaccination effects on CD4 cells after COVID-19. Sequencing was performed with immunoSEQ multiplex PCR; in TCRdb, only in-frame clones are kept and a portion is missing. The sample records about 73,000 clones, 65% to 80% being singletons. No antigen has been identified for these receptors. Sequencing used CD4+ T cells from PBMCs cultured with HCoV-NL63 spike peptides, obtained before COVID-19 vaccination. These receptors came from a human donor who received a COVID-19 vaccine. The CDR3 runs from the conserved cysteine through the conserved F or W. A D gene is named only where the DNA matches it firmly. Clone size is given for some rows only: seen once, a few or many times, or a class if the clone is expanded.

d_call: TRBD1
v_call: TRBV27
clone_size: NA
j_call: TRBJ1-3
cdr3_nt: TGTGCCAGCAGCTGGACAGGGGGTTTCTCTGGAAACACCATATATTTT
cdr3_aa: CASSWTGGFSGNTIYF

d_call: NA
v_call: TRBV5-1
clone_size: NA
j_call: TRBJ2-2
cdr3_nt: TGCGCCAGCAGCTTGGCCGGGCCTAACACCGGGGAGCTGTTTTTT
cdr3_aa: CASSLAGPNTGELFF

d_call: NA
v_call: TRBV24-1
clone_size: NA
j_call: TRBJ2-5
cdr3_nt: TGTGCCACCAGTGGAACAGGGTTCGGAGAGACCCAGTACTTC
cdr3_aa: CATSGTGFGETQYF

d_call: TRBD1
v_call: TRBV7-8
clone_size: NA
j_call: TRBJ1-2
cdr3_nt: TGTGCCAGCAGCTTAGTAGCCGGGACAGGGACAGGAGGCTACACCTTC
cdr3_aa: CASSLVAGTGTGGYTF

d_call: NA
v_call: TRBV3-1/TRBV3-2
clone_size: NA
j_call: TRBJ2-2
cdr3_nt: TGTGCCAGCAGCCAAGATACAGGGAGGTCCGGGGAGCTGTTTTTT
cdr3_aa: CASSQDTGRSGELFF

d_call: NA
v_call: TRBV5-5
clone_size: few
j_call: TRBJ1-5
cdr3_nt: TGTGCCAGCAGCTTGTTGACCAATCAGCCCCAGCATTTT
cdr3_aa: CASSLLTNQPQHF

d_call: NA
v_call: TRBV19
clone_size: few
j_call: TRBJ2-2
cdr3_nt: TGTGCCAGTAGTATCATCCGACAGAGGGGGAACACCGGGGAGCTGTTTTTT
cdr3_aa: CASSIIRQRGNTGELFF

d_call: TRBD1
v_call: TRBV4-3
clone_size: NA
j_call: TRBJ1-1
cdr3_nt: TGCGCCAGCAGCCAAATCAGGGGGCGCGTAGGCAGTGGCACTGAAGCTTTCTTT
cdr3_aa: CASSQIRGRVGSGTEAFF

d_call: NA
v_call: TRBV2
clone_size: NA
j_call: TRBJ1-2
cdr3_nt: TGTGCCAGCAGTACAGGGTTGGGTCGGTATGGCTACACCTTC
cdr3_aa: CASSTGLGRYGYTF

d_call: NA
v_call: TRBV21-1
clone_size: once
j_call: TRBJ2-2
cdr3_nt: TGTGCCAGCAGCAAAAAAGGGCTAGCGGGGGGTGGAGGGACCGGGGAGCTGTTTTTT
cdr3_aa: CASSKKGLAGGGGTGELFF

d_call: TRBD1
v_call: TRBV24-1
clone_size: few
j_call: TRBJ2-1
cdr3_nt: TGTGCCACCAGTGATTTGGGACCGGGACAGGGGTTCAATGAGCAGTTCTTC
cdr3_aa: CATSDLGPGQGFNEQFF

d_call: TRBD1
v_call: TRBV3-1/TRBV3-2
clone_size: few
j_call: TRBJ1-6
cdr3_nt: TGTGCCAGCAGCCAGTGGACAGGGGGCAATTCACCCCTCCACTTT
cdr3_aa: CASSQWTGGNSPLHF

d_call: NA
v_call: TRBV6-5
clone_size: NA
j_call: TRBJ1-4
cdr3_nt: TGTGCCAGCAGTTACGCCGGACTCTTCGGAGAAAAACTGTTTTTT
cdr3_aa: CASSYAGLFGEKLFF

d_call: NA
v_call: TRBV30
clone_size: NA
j_call: TRBJ2-2
cdr3_nt: TGTGCCTGGAGTGTATCGGGGACGGACGGGGAGCTGTTTTTT
cdr3_aa: CAWSVSGTDGELFF

d_call: TRBD1
v_call: TRBV2
clone_size: once
j_call: TRBJ2-1
cdr3_nt: TGTGCCAGCAGTGGAGAGGGGACAGGGGGGAATGAGCAGTTCTTC
cdr3_aa: CASSGEGTGGNEQFF

d_call: NA
v_call: TRBV5-1
clone_size: once
j_call: TRBJ1-4
cdr3_nt: TGCGCCAGCCGCAGAGGCGGGGATGAAAAACTGTTTTTT
cdr3_aa: CASRRGGDEKLFF

d_call: TRBD2
v_call: TRBV3-1/TRBV3-2
clone_size: few
j_call: TRBJ2-5
cdr3_nt: TGTGCCAGCAGCCAAAGTAGCGGGGGGACCCAGTACTTC
cdr3_aa: CASSQSSGGTQYF

d_call: TRBD1
v_call: TRBV2
clone_size: NA
j_call: TRBJ1-5
cdr3_nt: TGTGCCAGCAGCGGACAGGAGAGGCAGCCCCAGCATTTT
cdr3_aa: CASSGQERQPQHF

d_call: NA
v_call: TRBV24-1
clone_size: NA
j_call: TRBJ2-1
cdr3_nt: TGTGCCACCAGTGATACGGGACACCCTTTTCCCAATGAGCAGTTCTTC
cdr3_aa: CATSDTGHPFPNEQFF

d_call: TRBD1
v_call: TRBV12-5
clone_size: few
j_call: TRBJ2-1
cdr3_nt: TGTGCTAGTGGTTTGGTAGCGACAGGGAAGCATGAGCAGTTCTTC
cdr3_aa: CASGLVATGKHEQFF

d_call: TRBD1
v_call: TRBV7-3
clone_size: NA
j_call: TRBJ1-5
cdr3_nt: TGTGCCAGCAGCGGGGACAGGGATCAGCCCCAGCATTTT
cdr3_aa: CASSGDRDQPQHF

d_call: NA
v_call: TRBV6-5
clone_size: NA
j_call: TRBJ1-2
cdr3_nt: TGTGCCAGCAGGCCCGACCGGGGCCTATCCTCCGGCTACACCTTC
cdr3_aa: CASRPDRGLSSGYTF